This TCR beta chain was captured by sequencing in a study of blood T cell repertoires in COVID-19 (dated by TCRdb to 2019 to 2021). Notes on the research overall: Collaborator samples came from the United States, Italy and Spain and covered acute and convalescent phases of COVID-19. The repertoires were released in a freely available public database meant as a resource for research on the immune response to SARS-CoV-2. A de-identified subject ID, COVID-19 status, age in years and sex were almost always included in the sample metadata. HLA class I and class II types, where available, came from metadata supplied by the sample provider rather than from assay-based typing. The material from the prospective study consisted of cDNA or gDNA derived from T cells, B-cell-depleted T cells, or PBMCs. Deeply sampled blood TCRbeta repertoires from subjects exposed to, actively infected with, or recovered from COVID-19 were included in the dataset. Samples came from the ongoing ImmuneRACE study (first 160 participants) plus 1,254 subjects from 6 global collaborators.

TCRbeta CDR3 regions were amplified from genomic DNA using the immunoSEQ Assay, a bias-controlled multiplex PCR. Per the source publication's procedure: The number of nucleated cells in each sample was estimated from the amplification of reference gene primers within the assay. To quantify the absolute abundance of each unique TCRbeta CDR3 rearrangement, sequence reads were collapsed and filtered. Productive Simpson clonality was computed per sample as the square root of Simpson's diversity index over productive rearrangements. This immuneACCESS table, as held by TCRdb, lists in-frame sequences with V and J called but not all clones. Of the missing ones, under half trace to an unresolved V gene in checked studies; the others have no known cause. V, J and clone size were drawn from that table, and D and trimming were deduced from the DNA. The sample has 300,000 or so clones on record, 87% of them singletons. Jointly, the top ten make up less than 6% of the sample.

Summary of the overall study and its limitations: How much clinical and demographic metadata was included differed by source and by participant, and the metadata was provided uncurated.

On this clone: The specificity of this receptor is unknown. There are no base qualities to consult, and no much larger clone falls within one base.

The germline V gene encodes CDR1 SGHVS and CDR2 FNYEAQ. Spanning cysteine to phenylalanine, the CDR3 consists of 18 amino acids. Just CDR3 DNA is preserved here, 54 bases in frame from base 1. The V end gives up 2 bases and the J end 2 bases, leaving 5 bases in the junction not matched to a gene. In the prospective study, participants were about 18 to 95 years old, resided in 25 or so geographic areas of the United States, and were enrolled through a virtual design. In the prospective study, cohorts were assigned on the basis of participant-reported clinical history obtained from a screening survey and a study questionnaire. For ImmuneRACE Cohort 3, a participant was defined as recovered based on two consecutive negative NP/OP PCR tests, clearance by a healthcare professional, or resolution of symptoms. In the prospective study, mobile phlebotomists collected whole blood, serum and a nasopharyngeal or oropharyngeal swab from each participant. Participants in the prospective study had the option to provide additional blood draws and questionnaires over an approximately 2-month period. Blood samples from the prospective study were shipped frozen or at room temperature prior to DNA extraction.

The sequence joins TRBV7-6 to TRBJ2-2, with TRBD2 matching 13 junction bases. The sample was PBMCs or T cells enriched from blood (not recorded which). This clonotype originated in a woman under 40 who had recovered from COVID-19. The CDR3 loop reads CASSLRLAGGLNTGELFF. In nucleotides, the sequence is TGTGCCAGCAGCTTAAGACTAGCGGGGGGACTAAACACCGGGGAGCTGTTTTTT. With the portions outside the CDR3 filled from the reference TRBV7-6 and TRBJ2-2 genes, the complete variable region becomes GAGVSQSPRYKVTKRGQDVALRCDPISGHVSLYWYRQALGQGPEFLTYFNYEAQQDKSGLPNDRFSAERPEGSISTLTIQRTEQRDSAMYRCASSLRLAGGLNTGELFFGEGSRLTVL.